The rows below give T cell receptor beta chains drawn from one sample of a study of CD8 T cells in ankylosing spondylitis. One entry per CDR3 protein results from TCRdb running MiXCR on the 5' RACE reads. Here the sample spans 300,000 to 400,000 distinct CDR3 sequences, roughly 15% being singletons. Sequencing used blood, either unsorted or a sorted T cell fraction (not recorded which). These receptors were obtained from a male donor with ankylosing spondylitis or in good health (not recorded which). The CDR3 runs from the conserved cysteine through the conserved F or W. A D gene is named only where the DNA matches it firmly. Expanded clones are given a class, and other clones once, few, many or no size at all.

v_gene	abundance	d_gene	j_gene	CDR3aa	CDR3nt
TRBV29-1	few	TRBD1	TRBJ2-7	CSVTTGTYSYEQYF	TGCAGCGTCACGACAGGGACGTACTCCTACGAGCAGTACTTC
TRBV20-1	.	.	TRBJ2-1	CSARETGSSSYNEQFF	TGCAGTGCCCGCGAAACCGGGAGCAGCTCCTACAATGAGCAGTTCTTC
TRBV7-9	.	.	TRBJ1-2	CAGDGGPALEGYTF	TGTGCCGGAGACGGTGGCCCCGCTCTGGAAGGCTACACCTTC
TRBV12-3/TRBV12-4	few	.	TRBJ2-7	CASSILQGSHEQYF	TGTGCCAGCAGCATCCTCCAGGGGTCCCACGAGCAGTACTTC
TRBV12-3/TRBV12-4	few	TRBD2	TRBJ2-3	CASRPPGLAGGTDTQYF	TGTGCCAGCAGGCCCCCGGGACTAGCGGGAGGCACAGATACGCAGTATTTT
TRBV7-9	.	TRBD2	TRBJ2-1	CASSLGGGPTYNEQFF	TGTGCCAGCAGCTTAGGCGGGGGGCCTACCTACAATGAGCAGTTCTTC
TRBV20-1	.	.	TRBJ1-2	CSPSPRGRRYGYTF	TGCAGTCCTTCGCCCAGGGGCCGGCGGTATGGCTACACCTTC
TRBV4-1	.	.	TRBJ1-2	CASSQEETNYGYTF	TGCGCCAGCAGCCAAGAGGAAACTAACTATGGCTACACCTTC
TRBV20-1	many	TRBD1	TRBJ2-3	CGNRGYGDTQYF	TGCGGGAACAGGGGGTACGGAGATACGCAGTATTTT
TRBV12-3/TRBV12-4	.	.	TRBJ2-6	CASSFGTPLSSGANVLTF	TGTGCCAGCAGTTTCGGGACCCCCCTCTCCTCTGGGGCCAACGTCCTGACTTTC
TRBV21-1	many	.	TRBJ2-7	CASSPRKGDSPYEQYF	TGTGCCAGCAGCCCCCGAAAAGGGGACAGTCCCTACGAGCAGTACTTC
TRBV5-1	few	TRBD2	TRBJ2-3	CASSDRTSAKGTDTQYF	TGCGCCAGCAGCGACAGGACTAGCGCGAAAGGCACAGATACGCAGTATTTT
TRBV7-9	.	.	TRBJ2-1	CASSLGGENNEQFF	TGTGCCAGCAGCTTAGGCGGGGAAAACAATGAGCAGTTCTTC
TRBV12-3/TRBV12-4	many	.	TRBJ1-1	CASSLPGSGAFF	TGTGCCAGCAGTTTGCCAGGGAGTGGAGCTTTCTTT
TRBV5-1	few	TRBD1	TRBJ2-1	CASSSGTGENEQFF	TGCGCCAGCAGCTCCGGGACAGGGGAAAATGAGCAGTTCTTC
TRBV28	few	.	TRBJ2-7	CASSSPDRYYEQYF	TGTGCCAGCAGTTCCCCCGACCGATACTACGAGCAGTACTTC
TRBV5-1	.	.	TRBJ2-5	CASSHRLGETQYF	TGCGCCAGCAGCCACCGATTGGGAGAGACCCAGTACTTC
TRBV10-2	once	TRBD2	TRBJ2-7	CASSDAGETLYEQYF	TGCGCCAGCAGTGATGCGGGAGAAACCCTCTACGAGCAGTACTTC
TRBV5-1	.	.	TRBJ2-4	CASSTTGGQSLAKNIQYF	TGCGCCAGCAGCACCACCGGGGGCCAGAGTCTAGCCAAAAACATTCAGTACTTC
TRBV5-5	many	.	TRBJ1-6	CASSYRQSSYNSPLHF	TGTGCCAGCAGTTATAGACAGAGCTCCTATAATTCACCCCTCCACTTT
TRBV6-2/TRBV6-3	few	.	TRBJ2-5	CASSYYGETQYF	TGTGCCAGCAGTTATTATGGGGAGACCCAGTACTTC
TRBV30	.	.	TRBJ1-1	CAWKGGGTEAFF	TGTGCCTGGAAGGGGGGGGGTACTGAAGCTTTCTTT
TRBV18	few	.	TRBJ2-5	CASSSFPGRQETQYF	TGTGCCAGCTCATCTTTTCCAGGAAGGCAAGAGACCCAGTACTTC
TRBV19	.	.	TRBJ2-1	CASSIGRLTSYNEQFF	TGTGCCAGTAGTATAGGTCGACTAACATCCTACAATGAGCAGTTCTTC
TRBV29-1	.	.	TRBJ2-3	CSVEDPPGPSLDTQYF	TGCAGCGTTGAAGACCCCCCGGGCCCCTCGCTCGATACGCAGTATTTT
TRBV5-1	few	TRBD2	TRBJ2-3	CASSLLSGGASDTQYF	TGCGCCAGCAGCTTGCTAAGCGGGGGGGCCTCAGATACGCAGTATTTT
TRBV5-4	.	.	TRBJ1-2	CASSPGGLGSNYGYTF	TGTGCCAGCAGCCCCGGGGGCTTGGGCTCTAACTATGGCTACACCTTC
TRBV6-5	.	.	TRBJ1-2	CASSYSRGVGGYTF	TGTGCCAGCAGTTACTCTCGAGGGGTGGGTGGCTACACCTTC
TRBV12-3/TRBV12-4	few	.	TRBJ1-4	CASSSSGPGEREKLFF	TGTGCCAGCAGTTCCTCCGGGCCAGGGGAACGTGAAAAACTGTTTTTT
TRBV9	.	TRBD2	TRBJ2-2	CASSVGLAVNTGELFF	TGTGCCAGCAGCGTCGGACTAGCGGTGAACACCGGGGAGCTGTTTTTT
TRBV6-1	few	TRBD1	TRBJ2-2	CASSGTGHTGELFF	TGTGCCAGCAGCGGGACAGGTCACACCGGGGAGCTGTTTTTT
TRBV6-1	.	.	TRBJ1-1	CASNKRGFLLNTEAFF	TGTGCCAGCAATAAAAGGGGTTTTCTCTTGAACACTGAAGCTTTCTTT
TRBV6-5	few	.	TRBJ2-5	CASSYSLSGLQETQYF	TGTGCCAGCAGTTACTCCCTCAGCGGGTTACAAGAGACCCAGTACTTC
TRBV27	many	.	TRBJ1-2	CASMTARSNYGYTF	TGTGCCAGCATGACTGCTAGGTCAAACTATGGCTACACCTTC
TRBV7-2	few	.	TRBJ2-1	CASSLWPGAYNEQFF	TGTGCCAGCAGCTTGTGGCCAGGAGCCTACAATGAGCAGTTCTTC
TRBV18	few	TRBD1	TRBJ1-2	CASSPMGQLRDGYTF	TGTGCCAGCTCACCGATGGGACAGTTACGGGATGGCTACACCTTC
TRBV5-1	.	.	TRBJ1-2	CASSVDSRNYGYTF	TGCGCCAGCAGCGTGGACAGTCGAAACTATGGCTACACCTTC
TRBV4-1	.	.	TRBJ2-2	CASSQASTESTGELFF	TGCGCCAGCAGCCAAGCTTCCACGGAGAGCACCGGGGAGCTGTTTTTT
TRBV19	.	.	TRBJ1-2	CASSREARDIYGYTF	TGTGCCAGTAGTAGAGAGGCGAGGGACATCTATGGCTACACCTTC
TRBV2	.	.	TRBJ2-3	CASRWEVADTQYF	TGTGCCAGCAGGTGGGAGGTTGCAGATACGCAGTATTTT
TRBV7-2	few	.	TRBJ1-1	CASSYEGTMNTEAFF	TGTGCCAGCAGCTACGAGGGGACGATGAACACTGAAGCTTTCTTT
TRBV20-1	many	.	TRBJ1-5	CSARVAGGYSNQPQHF	TGCAGTGCTAGAGTGGCGGGGGGCTATAGCAATCAGCCCCAGCATTTT
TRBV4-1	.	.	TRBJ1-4	CASSQPRTDEKLFF	TGCGCCAGCAGCCAGCCCCGGACGGATGAAAAACTGTTTTTT
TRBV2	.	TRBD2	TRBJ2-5	CASTSRGTSGGKGTQYF	TGTGCCAGCACCTCCCGCGGGACTAGCGGGGGAAAGGGGACCCAGTACTTC
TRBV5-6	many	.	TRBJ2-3	CASSLLTDTQYF	TGTGCCAGCAGCCTCCTCACAGATACGCAGTATTTT
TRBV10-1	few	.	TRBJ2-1	CASSGPSRNEQFF	TGCGCCAGCAGTGGACCCTCGAGGAATGAGCAGTTCTTC
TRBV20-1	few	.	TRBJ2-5	CSAPLGAETQYF	TGCAGTGCTCCTCTAGGGGCCGAGACCCAGTACTTC
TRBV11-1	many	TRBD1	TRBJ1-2	CASSTLGDRGRPENYGYTF	TGTGCCAGCAGCACCTTGGGGGACAGGGGGCGCCCAGAGAACTATGGCTACACCTTC
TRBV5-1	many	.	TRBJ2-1	CASKLLPNNEQFF	TGCGCCAGCAAGCTTTTACCAAACAATGAGCAGTTCTTC
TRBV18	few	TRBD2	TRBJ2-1	CASSLQKAGGQNEQFF	TGTGCCAGCTCACTTCAAAAAGCGGGGGGGCAGAATGAGCAGTTCTTC
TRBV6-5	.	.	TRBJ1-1	CASSFLNAEAFF	TGTGCCAGCAGCTTTTTAAACGCTGAAGCTTTCTTT
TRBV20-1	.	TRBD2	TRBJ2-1	CSALLAPKNNEQFF	TGCAGTGCACTACTAGCGCCGAAGAACAATGAGCAGTTCTTC
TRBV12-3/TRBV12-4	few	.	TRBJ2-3	CASSRGRDTQYF	TGTGCCAGCAGCCGAGGGAGGGATACGCAGTATTTT
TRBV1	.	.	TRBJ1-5	CTSSPGSLKPQHF	TGCACCAGCAGCCCCGGGTCCCTCAAGCCCCAGCATTTT
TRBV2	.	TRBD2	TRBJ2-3	CASNKLAGGTDTQYF	TGTGCCAGCAACAAGTTAGCGGGGGGCACAGATACGCAGTATTTT
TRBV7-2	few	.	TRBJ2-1	CASGSGIAYNEQFF	TGTGCCAGCGGGTCCGGGATTGCCTACAATGAGCAGTTCTTC
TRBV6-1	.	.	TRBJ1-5	CASSEAQGISNQPQHF	TGTGCCAGCAGTGAAGCGCAAGGGATAAGCAATCAGCCCCAGCATTTT
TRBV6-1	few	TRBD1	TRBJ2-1	CASRLTGVPSNEQFF	TGTGCCAGCAGGCTAACAGGGGTGCCCTCCAATGAGCAGTTCTTC
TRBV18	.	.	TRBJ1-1	CASLISQDRRTEAFF	TGTGCCAGCCTTATTTCCCAGGACCGGCGAACTGAAGCTTTCTTT
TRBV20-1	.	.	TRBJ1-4	CCARGIQGEVDGKLFF	TGCTGTGCTAGGGGCATACAGGGTGAGGTGGATGGAAAACTGTTTTTT